This is a list of T cell receptor beta chains from one sample in a study of metastatic and nonmetastatic thyroid tumors. TCRdb re-called clones from the PCR reads using MiXCR. The table includes around 50,000 clones, around 21% detected once. Specimen: blood. Source of these receptors: a male donor with papillary thyroid cancer or a benign thyroid nodule (not recorded which). Some clones in this sample may be carry-over from other donors' samples. Each CDR3 is given with its conserved first and last residue.

v_call	cdr3_aa
TRBV3-1	CASSHWGTSGGEQFF
TRBV9	CASSIGWDQAYEQYF
TRBV6-1	CASSDASRVEKLFF
TRBV3-1	CASRSGRGGDTGELFF
TRBV24-1	CATRGAGEADTQYF
TRBV28	CASTPGTGGRNTQYF
TRBV2	CASTGAYEQYF
TRBV11-2	CASSAGDGVTQYF
TRBV7-3	CASSPGTGGTGELFF
TRBV6-1	CASSEFGGITYNSPLHF
TRBV4-1	CASSQKGGGNTIYF
TRBV10-1	CASSETGRNNEQFF
TRBV20-1	CSARDPGLAYEQYF
TRBV12-3/TRBV12-4	CASSLGTGRVTNEKLSF
TRBV20-1	CSARVQGALGVATTPLGTQYF
TRBV6-1	CASSEFPGMMYNEQFF
TRBV6-1	CASSERDRGWAGELFF
TRBV24-1	CATSDPGQTSTDTQYF
TRBV20-1	CSAREAWDRSSTDTQYF
TRBV12-3/TRBV12-4	CASSGTGSFTEAFF
TRBV7-8	CASILTSGLIGATYEQYF
TRBV5-1	CASSLEGGAETQYF
TRBV6-6	CASSSLGGGSGTDTQYF
TRBV6-1	CASSGGRGGDTQYF
TRBV7-2	CASSRGQEGTQYF
TRBV24-1	CATSEWDREGETQYF
TRBV20-1	CSASGASGRAYEQYF
TRBV7-6	CASSLARVFGTGMEETQYF
TRBV15	CATSTYRGQYEKLFF
TRBV4-1	CASRPLHRVEDPYEQYF
TRBV6-1	CASSEIRGSYEQYF
TRBV3-1	CASSQTSKGNIQYF
TRBV6-1	CASSEAVGGQGTQYF
TRBV6-1	CASSQGTESYNEQFF
TRBV12-3/TRBV12-4	CASSLVGGPGDEQFF
TRBV29-1	CGTPRQGDYGYTF
TRBV6-1	CASSMQGRGGNQPQHF
TRBV5-4	CASSFVDSSNYGYTF
TRBV10-1	CASSESVLAGENEQFF
TRBV15	CATSRDLVGGQPQHF
TRBV28	CASSSGENLRF
TRBV20-1	CSAPRDRHYNEQFF
TRBV6-5	CASSYEAGGVRGQYF
TRBV20-1	CSARDPGTGDTGELFF
TRBV20-1	CSASKAGVRDEQYF